Included here is one TCR beta chain sequence, with context. Its antigen is still unknown. After removal of 5 bases from V and 0 bases from J, the junction contained 6 bases not matched to a gene. Germline CDR1 reads MDHEN; CDR2 reads SYDVKM. The CDR3 spans 16 residues. Generated by immunoSEQ multiplex PCR, the TCRdb table keeps only in-frame clones and is missing some. The repertoire has about 130,000 clones, approximately 94% of them found once; the top ten carry 1.5% to 2%. The sample comes from a study of cytomegalovirus exposure and HLA in healthy donors. Study findings and constraints: Cytomegalovirus status was reportedly diagnosed by the classifier with high specificity and sensitivity. Researchers catalogued under 200 TCR beta chains as cytomegalovirus-associated.

The donors formed part of the roughly 120-subject validation cohort, distinct from the roughly 700-subject first cohort. Sequencing was done on a sample of PBMCs. This sequence originates from a man aged 18-30 years in good health and CMV-seronegative. The chain links TRBV28 to TRBJ1-5, with 8 positions matching TRBD1. In nucleotides, the CDR3 is TGTGCCAGCAGTCTTTGGACAGGGTATAGCAATCAGCCCCAGCATTTT. Its protein product is CASSLWTGYSNQPQHF.